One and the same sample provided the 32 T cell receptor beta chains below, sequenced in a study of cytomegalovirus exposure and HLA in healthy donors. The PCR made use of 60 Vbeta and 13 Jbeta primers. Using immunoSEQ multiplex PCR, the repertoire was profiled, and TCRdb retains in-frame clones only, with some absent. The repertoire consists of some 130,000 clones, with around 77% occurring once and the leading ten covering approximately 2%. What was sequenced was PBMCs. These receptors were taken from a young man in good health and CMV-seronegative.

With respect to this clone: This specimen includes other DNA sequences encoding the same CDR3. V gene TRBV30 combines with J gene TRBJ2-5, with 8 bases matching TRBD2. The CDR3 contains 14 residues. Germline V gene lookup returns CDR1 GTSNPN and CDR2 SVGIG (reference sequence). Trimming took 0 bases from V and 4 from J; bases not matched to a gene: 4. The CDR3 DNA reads TGTGCCTGGAGTGTAGGGCTAGCGGGAGAGACCCAGTACTTC. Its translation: CAWSVGLAGETQYF.

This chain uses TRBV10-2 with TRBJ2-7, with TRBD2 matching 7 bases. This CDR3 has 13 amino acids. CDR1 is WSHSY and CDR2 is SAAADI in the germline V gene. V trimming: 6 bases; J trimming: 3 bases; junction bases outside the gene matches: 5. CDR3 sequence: CASRNGGSYEQYF. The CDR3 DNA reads TGCGCCAGCAGGAACGGCGGGAGCTACGAGCAGTACTTC.

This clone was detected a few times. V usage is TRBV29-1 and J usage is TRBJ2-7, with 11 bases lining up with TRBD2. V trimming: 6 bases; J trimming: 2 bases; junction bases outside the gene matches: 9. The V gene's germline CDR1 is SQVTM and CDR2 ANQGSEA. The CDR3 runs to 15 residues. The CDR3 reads CSVLKLAGAAYEQYF. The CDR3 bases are TGCAGCGTCTTAAAACTAGCGGGAGCCGCCTACGAGCAGTACTTC.

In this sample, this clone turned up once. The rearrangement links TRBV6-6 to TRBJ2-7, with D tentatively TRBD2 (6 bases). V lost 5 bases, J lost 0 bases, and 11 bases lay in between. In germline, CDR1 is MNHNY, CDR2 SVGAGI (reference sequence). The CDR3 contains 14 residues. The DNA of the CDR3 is TGTGCCAGCAGTCCGGGACTGAGCTCCTACGAGCAGTACTTC. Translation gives CASSPGLSSYEQYF.

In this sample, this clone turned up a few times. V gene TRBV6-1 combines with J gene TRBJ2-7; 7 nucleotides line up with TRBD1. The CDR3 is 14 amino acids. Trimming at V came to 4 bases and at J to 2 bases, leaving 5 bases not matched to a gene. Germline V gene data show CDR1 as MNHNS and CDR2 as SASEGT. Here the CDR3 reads CASSVFQGAYEQYF. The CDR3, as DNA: TGTGCCAGCAGTGTTTTTCAGGGGGCCTACGAGCAGTACTTC.

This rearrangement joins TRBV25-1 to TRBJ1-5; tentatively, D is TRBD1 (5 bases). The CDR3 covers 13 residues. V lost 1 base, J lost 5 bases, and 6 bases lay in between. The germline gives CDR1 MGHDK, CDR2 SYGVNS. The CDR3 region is CASSEWGDQPQHF. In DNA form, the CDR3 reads TGTGCCAGCAGTGAATGGGGGGATCAGCCCCAGCATTTT.

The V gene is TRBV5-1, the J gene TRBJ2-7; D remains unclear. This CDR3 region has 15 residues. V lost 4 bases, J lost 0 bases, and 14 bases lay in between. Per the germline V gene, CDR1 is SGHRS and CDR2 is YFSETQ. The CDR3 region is CASSPLESSSYEQYF. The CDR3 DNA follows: TGCGCCAGCAGCCCTTTAGAGAGTAGCTCCTACGAGCAGTACTTC.

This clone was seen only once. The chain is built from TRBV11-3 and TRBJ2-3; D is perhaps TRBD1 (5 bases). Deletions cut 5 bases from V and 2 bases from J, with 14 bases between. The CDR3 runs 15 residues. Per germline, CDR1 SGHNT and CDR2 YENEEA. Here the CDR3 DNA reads TGTGCCAGCAGCCCGGCGTCAGGGTTCACAGATACGCAGTATTTT. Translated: CASSPASGFTDTQYF.

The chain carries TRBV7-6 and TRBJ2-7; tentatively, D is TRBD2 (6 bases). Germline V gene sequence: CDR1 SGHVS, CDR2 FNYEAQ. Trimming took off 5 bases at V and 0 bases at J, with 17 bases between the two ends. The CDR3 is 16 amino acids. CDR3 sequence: CASSASGTWSSYEQYF. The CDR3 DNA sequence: TGTGCCAGCAGCGCCTCCGGGACTTGGAGCTCCTACGAGCAGTACTTC. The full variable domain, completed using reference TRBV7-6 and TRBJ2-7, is GAGVSQSPRYKVTKRGQDVALRCDPISGHVSLYWYRQALGQGPEFLTYFNYEAQQDKSGLPNDRFSAERPEGSISTLTIQRTEQRDSAMYRCASSASGTWSSYEQYFGPGTRLTVT.

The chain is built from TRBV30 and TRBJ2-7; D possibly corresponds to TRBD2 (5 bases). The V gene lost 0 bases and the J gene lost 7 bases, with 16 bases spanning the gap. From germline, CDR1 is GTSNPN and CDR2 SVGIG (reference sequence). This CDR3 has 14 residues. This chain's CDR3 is CAWSVLGSASEQYF. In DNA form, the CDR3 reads TGTGCCTGGAGTGTACTGGGTAGCGCTAGTGAGCAGTACTTC.

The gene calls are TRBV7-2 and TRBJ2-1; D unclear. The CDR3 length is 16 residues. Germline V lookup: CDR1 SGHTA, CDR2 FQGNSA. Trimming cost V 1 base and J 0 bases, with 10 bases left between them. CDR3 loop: CASSLVGGTSYNEQFF. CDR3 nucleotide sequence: TGTGCCAGCAGCTTAGTAGGCGGAACCTCCTACAATGAGCAGTTCTTC.

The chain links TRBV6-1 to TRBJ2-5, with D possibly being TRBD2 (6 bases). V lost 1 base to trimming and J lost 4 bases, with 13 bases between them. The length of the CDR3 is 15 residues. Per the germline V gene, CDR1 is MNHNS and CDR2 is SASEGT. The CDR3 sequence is CASSEEMEGPETQYF. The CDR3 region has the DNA TGTGCCAGCAGTGAAGAGATGGAGGGTCCAGAGACCCAGTACTTC.

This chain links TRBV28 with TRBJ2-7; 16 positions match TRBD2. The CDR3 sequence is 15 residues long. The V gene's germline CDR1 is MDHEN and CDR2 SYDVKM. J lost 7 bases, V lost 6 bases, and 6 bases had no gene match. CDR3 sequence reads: CASRIGTSGRGEQYF. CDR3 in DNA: TGTGCCAGCAGGATTGGGACTAGCGGGAGGGGTGAGCAGTACTTC.

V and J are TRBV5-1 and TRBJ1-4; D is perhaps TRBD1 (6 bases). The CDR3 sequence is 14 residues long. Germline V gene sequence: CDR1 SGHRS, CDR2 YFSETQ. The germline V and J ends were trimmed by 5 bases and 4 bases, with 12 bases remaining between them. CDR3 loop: CASSIQGLNEKLFF. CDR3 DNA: TGCGCCAGCAGTATTCAGGGGCTTAATGAAAAACTGTTTTTT.

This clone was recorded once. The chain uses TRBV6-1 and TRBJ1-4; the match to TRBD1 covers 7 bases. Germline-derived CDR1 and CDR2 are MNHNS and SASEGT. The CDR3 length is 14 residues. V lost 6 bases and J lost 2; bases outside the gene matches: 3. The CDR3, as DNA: TGTGCCAGCAGGACAGGGTCCACTAATGAAAAACTGTTTTTT. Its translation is CASRTGSTNEKLFF.

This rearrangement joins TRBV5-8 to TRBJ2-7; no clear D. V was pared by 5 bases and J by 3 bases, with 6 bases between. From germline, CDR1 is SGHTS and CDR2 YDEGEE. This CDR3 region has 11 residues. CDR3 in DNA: TGTGCCAGCAGTTTCAGCTACGAGCAGTACTTC. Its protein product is CASSFSYEQYF.

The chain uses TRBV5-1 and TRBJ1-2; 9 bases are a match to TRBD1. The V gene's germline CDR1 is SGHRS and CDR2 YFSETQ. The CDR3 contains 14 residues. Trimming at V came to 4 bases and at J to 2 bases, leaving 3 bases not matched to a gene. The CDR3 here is CASSRDRENYGYTF. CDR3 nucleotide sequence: TGCGCCAGCAGCCGGGACAGGGAGAACTATGGCTACACCTTC.

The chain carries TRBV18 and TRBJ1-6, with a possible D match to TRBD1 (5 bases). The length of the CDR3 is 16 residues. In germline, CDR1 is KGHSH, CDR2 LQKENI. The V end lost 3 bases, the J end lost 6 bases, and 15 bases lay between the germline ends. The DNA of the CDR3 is TGTGCCAGCTCACCCCTGCAGGGAGGCGGTAATTCACCCCTCCACTTT. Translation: CASSPLQGGGNSPLHF.

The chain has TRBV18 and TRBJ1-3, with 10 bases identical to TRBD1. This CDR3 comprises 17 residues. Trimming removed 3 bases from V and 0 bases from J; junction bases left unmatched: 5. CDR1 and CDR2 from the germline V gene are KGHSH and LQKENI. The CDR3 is CASSPRGTGDSGNTIYF. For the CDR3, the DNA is TGTGCCAGCTCACCCCGTGGGACAGGGGACTCTGGAAACACCATATATTTT.

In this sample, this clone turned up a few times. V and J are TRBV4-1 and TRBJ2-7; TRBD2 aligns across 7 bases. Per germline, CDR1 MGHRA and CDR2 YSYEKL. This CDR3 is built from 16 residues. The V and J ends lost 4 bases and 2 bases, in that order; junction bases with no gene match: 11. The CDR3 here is CASSRSGGSSTYEQYF. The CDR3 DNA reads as TGCGCCAGCAGCCGATCGGGCGGGAGTAGCACCTACGAGCAGTACTTC.

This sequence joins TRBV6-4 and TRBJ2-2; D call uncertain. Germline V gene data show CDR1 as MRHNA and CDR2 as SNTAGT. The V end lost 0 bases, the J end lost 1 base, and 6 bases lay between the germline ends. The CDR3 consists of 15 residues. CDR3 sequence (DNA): TGTGCCAGCAGTGACTCGGAGCGGAACACCGGGGAGCTGTTTTTT. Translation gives CASSDSERNTGELFF.

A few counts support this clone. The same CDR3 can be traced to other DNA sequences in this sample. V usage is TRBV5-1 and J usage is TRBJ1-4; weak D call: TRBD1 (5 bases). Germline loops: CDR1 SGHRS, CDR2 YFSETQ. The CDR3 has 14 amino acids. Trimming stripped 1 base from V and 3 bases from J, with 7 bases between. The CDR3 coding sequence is TGCGCCAGCAGCTTGAGGGGATCTAATGAAAAACTGTTTTTT. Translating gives CASSLRGSNEKLFF.

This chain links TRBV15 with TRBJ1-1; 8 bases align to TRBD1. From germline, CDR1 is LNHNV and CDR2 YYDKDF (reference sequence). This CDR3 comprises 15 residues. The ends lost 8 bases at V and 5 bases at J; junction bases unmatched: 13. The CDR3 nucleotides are TGTGCCACCGGGGGTCCATACAGGGGGGAAACTGAAGCTTTCTTT. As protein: CATGGPYRGETEAFF.

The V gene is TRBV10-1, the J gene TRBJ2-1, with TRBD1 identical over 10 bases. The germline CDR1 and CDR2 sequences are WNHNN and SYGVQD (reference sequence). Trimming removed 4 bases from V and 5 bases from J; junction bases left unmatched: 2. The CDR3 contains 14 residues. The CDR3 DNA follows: TGCGCCAGCAGTGGGGGGACAGGGGACAATGAGCAGTTCTTC. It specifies CASSGGTGDNEQFF.

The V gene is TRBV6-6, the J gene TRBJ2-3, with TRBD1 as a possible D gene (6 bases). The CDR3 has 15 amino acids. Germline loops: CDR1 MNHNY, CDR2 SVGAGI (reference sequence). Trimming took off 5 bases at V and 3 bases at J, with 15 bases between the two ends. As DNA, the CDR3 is TGTGCCAGCAGTCCACAGGGTAGTAAGACAGATACGCAGTATTTT. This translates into CASSPQGSKTDTQYF.

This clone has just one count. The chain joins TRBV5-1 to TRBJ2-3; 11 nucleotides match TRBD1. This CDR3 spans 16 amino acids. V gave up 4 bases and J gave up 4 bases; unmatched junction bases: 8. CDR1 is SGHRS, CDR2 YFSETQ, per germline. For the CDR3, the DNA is TGCGCCAGCAGCGACCAACCGGGACAGGGGGCAGATACGCAGTATTTT. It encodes CASSDQPGQGADTQYF.

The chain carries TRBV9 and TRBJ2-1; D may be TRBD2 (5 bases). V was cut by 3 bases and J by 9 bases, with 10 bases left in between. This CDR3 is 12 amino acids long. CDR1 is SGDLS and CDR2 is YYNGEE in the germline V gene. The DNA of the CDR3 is TGTGCCAGCAGCGGGAGAGGGCTTGAGCAGTTCTTC. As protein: CASSGRGLEQFF.

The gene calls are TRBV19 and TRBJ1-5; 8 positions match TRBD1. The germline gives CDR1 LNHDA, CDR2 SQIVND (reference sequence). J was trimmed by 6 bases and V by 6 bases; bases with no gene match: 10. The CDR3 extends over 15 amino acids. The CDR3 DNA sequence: TGTGCCAGTAGCAAGACAGGGGAAATCGGTCAGCCCCAGCATTTT. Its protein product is CASSKTGEIGQPQHF.

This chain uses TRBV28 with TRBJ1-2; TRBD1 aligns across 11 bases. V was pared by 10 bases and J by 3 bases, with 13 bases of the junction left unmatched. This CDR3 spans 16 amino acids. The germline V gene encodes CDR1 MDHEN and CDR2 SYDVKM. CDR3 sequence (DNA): TGTGCCACCCACCCCTTCCGGGACAGGGGGGACTATGGCTACACCTTC. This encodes CATHPFRDRGDYGYTF.

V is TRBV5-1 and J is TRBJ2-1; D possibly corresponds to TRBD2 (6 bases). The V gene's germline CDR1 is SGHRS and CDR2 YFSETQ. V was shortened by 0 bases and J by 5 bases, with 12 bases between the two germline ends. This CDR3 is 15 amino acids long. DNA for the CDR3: TGCGCCAGCAGCTTGGAGCCCGGCGGGAACAATGAGCAGTTCTTC. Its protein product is CASSLEPGGNNEQFF.

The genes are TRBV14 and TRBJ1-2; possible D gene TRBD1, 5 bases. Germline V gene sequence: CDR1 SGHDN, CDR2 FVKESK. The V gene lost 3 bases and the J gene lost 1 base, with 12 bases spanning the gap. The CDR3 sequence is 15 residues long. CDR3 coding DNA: TGTGCCAGCAGCCATAGATCAGGGTATAACTATGGCTACACCTTC. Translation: CASSHRSGYNYGYTF.

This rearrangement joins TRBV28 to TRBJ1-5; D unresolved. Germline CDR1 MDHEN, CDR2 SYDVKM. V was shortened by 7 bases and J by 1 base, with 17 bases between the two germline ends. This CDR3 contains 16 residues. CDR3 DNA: TGTGCCAGCACCACCCGGGATGTAGGGAGCAATCAGCCCCAGCATTTT. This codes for CASTTRDVGSNQPQHF.